These T cell receptor beta chains were read from a single sample in a study of human T cells and chemical hapten exposure. Each CDR3 protein is one row after TCRdb ran MiXCR on the RACE reads. The sample lists approximately 370,000 distinct CDR3 sequences; around 5.5% were seen once. Sequencing was performed on whole blood, taken in connection with sensitization to the hapten diphenylcyclopropenone (DPC). Receptor source: a woman aged 18-29 years with alopecia areata. Some clones in this sample may be carry-over from other donors' samples. Each CDR3 is given with its conserved first and last residue. Fields, in order: J gene, D gene, V gene, clone size, CDR3 protein, CDR3 DNA. The D gene is left open where the match is weak. Not all rows give a size; the values are once, few, many and, for expanded clones, a class.

TRBJ1-6	-	TRBV9	many	CASSATGEGNSPLHF	TGTGCCAGCAGCGCAACCGGCGAGGGTAATTCACCCCTCCACTTT
TRBJ2-5	-	TRBV20-1	-	CSARPRAGETQYF	TGCAGTGCTAGACCCCGGGCGGGGGAGACCCAGTACTTC
TRBJ2-7	TRBD1	TRBV6-5	-	CASSPRQGGTYEQYF	TGTGCCAGCAGTCCACGACAGGGGGGAACCTACGAGCAGTACTTC
TRBJ1-1	-	TRBV9	-	CASSVARETTEAFF	TGTGCCAGCAGCGTAGCCAGGGAGACCACTGAAGCTTTCTTT
TRBJ2-7	TRBD1	TRBV18	few	CASSSSGTGGGGQYF	TGTGCCAGCTCTTCTTCCGGGACAGGGGGCGGCGGGCAGTACTTC
TRBJ2-5	-	TRBV20-1	-	CSALNQFQETQYF	TGCAGTGCTCTCAACCAGTTTCAAGAGACCCAGTACTTC
TRBJ2-1	TRBD1	TRBV10-3	few	CAISGDRGSYNEQFF	TGTGCCATCAGTGGGGACAGGGGTTCCTACAATGAGCAGTTCTTC
TRBJ2-7	TRBD1	TRBV4-2	-	CASSPAGTVLYEQYF	TGTGCCAGCAGCCCGGCCGGGACAGTTCTCTACGAGCAGTACTTC
TRBJ2-1	TRBD2	TRBV7-3	few	CASSPGTSRAEQFF	TGTGCCAGCAGCCCGGGGACTAGCAGGGCTGAGCAGTTCTTC
TRBJ2-1	-	TRBV12-3/TRBV12-4	-	CASSFDRSMFF	TGTGCCAGCAGTTTTGACAGAAGCATGTTCTTC
TRBJ2-7	-	TRBV4-2	-	CASSQAGTAHSYEQYF	TGTGCCAGCAGCCAGGCGGGGACAGCTCACTCCTACGAGCAGTACTTC
TRBJ1-1	TRBD1	TRBV5-6	-	CASSLVTGALNTEAFF	TGTGCCAGCAGCTTGGTGACAGGGGCCCTTAACACTGAAGCTTTCTTT
TRBJ2-3	TRBD1	TRBV7-2	few	CASSFTGDGTDTQYF	TGTGCCAGCAGCTTTACAGGGGATGGCACAGATACGCAGTATTTT
TRBJ1-2	-	TRBV20-1	many	CSARPRGISYGYTF	TGCAGTGCTAGGCCCCGGGGTATCAGCTATGGCTACACCTTC
TRBJ2-7	-	TRBV25-1	many	CASSEGYEQYF	TGTGCCAGCAGTGAGGGGTACGAGCAGTACTTC
TRBJ1-4	-	TRBV7-6	many	CASSFGVARRGEKLFF	TGTGCCAGCAGCTTCGGTGTTGCAAGGAGAGGCGAAAAACTGTTTTTT
TRBJ1-1	-	TRBV29-1	few	CSVEVMNTEAFF	TGCAGCGTTGAGGTTATGAACACTGAAGCTTTCTTT
TRBJ1-2	TRBD1	TRBV29-1	many	CSVEEAGTGAHTF	TGCAGCGTTGAAGAAGCCGGGACAGGGGCCCACACCTTC
TRBJ2-1	-	TRBV7-2	many	CASSLDRTYNEQFF	TGTGCCAGCAGCCTCGACAGGACCTACAATGAGCAGTTCTTC
TRBJ2-7	-	TRBV5-4	-	CASSAAGKARPYEQYF	TGTGCCAGCAGCGCGGCGGGGAAGGCCCGGCCCTACGAGCAGTACTTC
TRBJ1-6	-	TRBV12-3/TRBV12-4	few	CASSSEDGLYNSPLHF	TGTGCCAGCAGTTCGGAGGACGGACTCTATAATTCACCCCTCCACTTT
TRBJ2-6	TRBD2	TRBV10-3	-	CAISAGGSGANVLTF	TGTGCCATCTCTGCGGGGGGCTCTGGGGCCAACGTCCTGACTTTC
TRBJ2-7	-	TRBV2	-	CASSVEGRGEQYF	TGTGCCAGCAGTGTAGAGGGACGTGGCGAGCAGTACTTC
TRBJ2-7	TRBD2	TRBV29-1	few	CSVIAGDYEQYF	TGCAGCGTGATAGCGGGGGACTACGAGCAGTACTTC
TRBJ2-2	-	TRBV18	few	CASSPFTDTGELFF	TGTGCCAGCTCACCATTTACAGACACCGGGGAGCTGTTTTTT
TRBJ2-5	-	TRBV2	many	CASRLRETQYF	TGTGCCAGCAGACTCCGGGAGACCCAGTACTTC
TRBJ1-5	TRBD1	TRBV12-3/TRBV12-4	many	CASSLGTGGSQPQHF	TGTGCCAGCAGTTTAGGGACAGGGGGCAGTCAGCCCCAGCATTTT
TRBJ2-7	-	TRBV6-5	few	CASSYSRQGGGEQYF	TGTGCCAGCAGTTACTCACGGCAGGGGGGAGGCGAGCAGTACTTC
TRBJ2-7	-	TRBV4-3	many	CASSQDLDRREQYF	TGCGCCAGCAGCCAAGATTTGGACAGAAGGGAGCAGTACTTC
TRBJ1-4	-	TRBV7-9	-	CASSPIFGTNEKLFF	TGTGCCAGCAGCCCGATCTTCGGGACTAATGAAAAACTGTTTTTT
TRBJ2-7	-	TRBV7-6	many	CASSPGESGTSYEQYF	TGTGCCAGCAGCCCCGGGGAGTCAGGGACTTCCTACGAGCAGTACTTC
TRBJ1-2	-	TRBV20-1	-	CSASPIAEYGYTF	TGCAGTGCTAGTCCCATAGCCGAGTATGGCTACACCTTC
TRBJ1-2	-	TRBV20-1	many	CSARAPEPYGYTF	TGCAGTGCTAGAGCCCCAGAACCCTATGGCTACACCTTC
TRBJ2-7	-	TRBV28	few	CASSVVVYEQYF	TGTGCCAGCAGCGTAGTGGTCTACGAGCAGTACTTC
TRBJ1-4	-	TRBV6-6	many	CASREPGEKLFF	TGTGCCAGCCGCGAGCCTGGTGAAAAACTGTTTTTT
TRBJ2-1	-	TRBV6-1	many	CASSEFPRVTYNEQFF	TGTGCCAGCAGTGAGTTCCCCCGGGTCACCTACAATGAGCAGTTCTTC
TRBJ1-1	TRBD1	TRBV10-2	many	CATRGQMATEAFF	TGCGCCACCAGGGGACAGATGGCCACTGAAGCTTTCTTT
TRBJ2-5	TRBD2	TRBV28	many	CASSTWEAGGPQETQYF	TGTGCCAGCAGTACCTGGGAGGCGGGGGGGCCCCAAGAGACCCAGTACTTC
TRBJ2-3	-	TRBV20-1	-	CSARSPGADTQYF	TGCAGTGCTAGAAGCCCCGGTGCAGATACGCAGTATTTT
TRBJ2-5	-	TRBV3-1	few	CASSRARRAQYF	TGTGCCAGCAGCCGGGCCCGGAGGGCCCAGTACTTC
TRBJ1-5	-	TRBV15	-	CATSRDVPTEGEEGQPQHF	TGTGCCACCAGCAGAGATGTTCCTACAGAGGGTGAGGAAGGTCAGCCCCAGCATTTT
TRBJ1-4	TRBD1	TRBV2	-	CASTPTGTGAEKLFF	TGTGCCAGTACCCCAACCGGGACAGGGGCCGAAAAACTGTTTTTT
TRBJ1-5	-	TRBV6-2/TRBV6-3	many	CASSRRGADSNQPQHF	TGTGCCAGCAGTCGACGAGGGGCGGATAGCAATCAGCCCCAGCATTTT